Sequencing of this TCR beta chain was carried out in a study of control samples from healthy donors and cancer patients. Germline values: CDR1 SEHNR, CDR2 FQNEAQ (reference sequence). Between the trimmed V and J ends, which lost 1 base and 3 bases, there was a span of 15 bases. The CDR3 loop spans 16 amino acids. Repertoires were generated with immunoSEQ multiplex PCR, while TCRdb's copy carries only in-frame clones and drops some. The sample contains 110,000 to 150,000 clones, around 86% of which appear only once. The chain links TRBV7-9 to TRBJ1-2; unclear D gene. The sequencing input was blood. This receptor was obtained from a man aged 25 to 40 in good health. CDR3: CASSLVYGIVDYGYTF. CDR3 sequence (DNA): TGTGCCAGCAGCTTAGTATATGGGATAGTCGACTATGGCTACACCTTC.